This TCR beta chain stems from a study of T cell responses to AZD1222 COVID-19 vaccine. Per germline, CDR1 MNHEY and CDR2 SMNVEV (reference sequence). This CDR3 is 12 amino acids long. V was pared by 10 bases and J by 4 bases, with 13 bases between. Data came from immunoSEQ multiplex PCR; TCRdb stores just in-frame clones and leaves some out. The sample includes tens of thousands of clones, around 80% of them seen just once. Broader study findings: The sample set comprised mostly white British donors with more females, and clonal diversity was possibly underestimated.

Note on this clone: Its matching antigen is unknown.

Sequencing used peripheral blood, obtained on day 0 of AZD1222 vaccination. The chain employs TRBV27 and TRBJ1-2, with a weak D call TRBD1 (6 bases). The receptor comes from an adult in good health. The CDR3 nucleotides are TGTGCCACTCGGGGGGCAGGCTATGGCTACACCTTC. This codes for CATRGAGYGYTF.